Listed here are 12 T cell receptor beta chains from one sample, sequenced in a study of blood T cells in healthy people across ages. Primers used in a second PCR of roughly 7 to 12 cycles were a sample-barcoded 5' primer and a J-beta primer mix. TCRdb fed the 5' RACE reads into MiXCR, producing one record per CDR3 protein. The sample contains more than 450,000 distinct CDR3 sequences, about 29% of which appear only once. This sample was also put to use in a study of T cells of mothers and their children.

The sample consisted of blood. The receptors were gathered from a boy between 2 and 15 years old in good health.

The chain carries TRBV1 and TRBJ2-3; the tabulated D call, TRBD1, remains unverified against the DNA. TRBV1 is reported as a pseudogene. The CDR3 extends over 13 amino acids. The DNA for the CDR3 is TGCACCAGCAGCCAAGAAGGGGAAGATACGCAGTATTTT. This translates into CTSSQEGEDTQYF.

This chain joins TRBV7-9 and TRBJ1-2, with D maybe TRBD1 (6 bases). Trimming cost V 5 bases and J 4 bases, with 23 bases left between them. Germline-derived CDR1 and CDR2 are SEHNR and FQNEAQ (reference sequence). The CDR3 contains 17 residues. In DNA, the CDR3 is TGTGCCAGCAGCCCAACACTACAGGGAAAGGGGGGCTATGGCTACACCTTC. Protein: CASSPTLQGKGGYGYTF.

The chain couples TRBV6-5 to TRBJ2-7; 9 nucleotides align to TRBD2. The CDR3 has 15 amino acids. V gave up 4 bases and J gave up 2 bases; unmatched junction bases: 6. Germline V gene lookup returns CDR1 MNHEY and CDR2 SVGAGI. This chain's CDR3 is CASSSRASGTYEQYF. In DNA form, the CDR3 reads TGTGCCAGCAGTTCACGGGCTAGCGGGACCTACGAGCAGTACTTC.

CDR3 nucleotide sequence: TGTGCCAGCAGCCCAGGACTAGCGGGAGGGCTGGATACGCAGTATTTT. It is translated as CASSPGLAGGLDTQYF. The chain has TRBV5-5 and TRBJ2-3, with 15 bases identical to TRBD2. Germline V gene lookup returns CDR1 SGHKS and CDR2 YYEKEE (reference sequence). The CDR3 is made up of 16 amino acids. The V segment lost 4 bases and the J segment 6 bases; nucleotides outside the gene matches: 6.

In this sample, this clonotype turned up a few times. The V and J genes are TRBV27 and TRBJ2-7; a possible D gene is TRBD2 (5 bases). CDR1 and CDR2 from the germline V gene are MNHEY and SMNVEV (reference sequence). V dropped 10 bases and J dropped 5 bases, with 15 bases sitting between them. The CDR3 is made up of 12 amino acids. CDR3 coding DNA: TGTGCCACCGAGGGCAGTGGGCACGAGCAGTACTTC. Protein: CATEGSGHEQYF.

This clonotype was picked up a small number of times. The rearrangement uses TRBV29-1 and TRBJ2-1; 8 bases map to TRBD1. The CDR3 is 14 amino acids. V shed 3 bases and J 4 bases; nucleotides not matched to a gene: 5. CDR1 and CDR2 from the germline V gene are SQVTM and ANQGSEA. CDR3 nucleotide sequence: TGCAGCGTTGAGGGACAGGACTTATACAATGAGCAGTTCTTC. Translated, it gives CSVEGQDLYNEQFF.

The chain joins TRBV27 to TRBJ2-5; D remains unclear. TRBJ2-1 explains the end of the DNA better; the J call may be wrong. The CDR3 is made up of 12 amino acids. The V gene's germline CDR1 is MNHEY and CDR2 SMNVEV (reference sequence). The CDR3 DNA is TGTGCCAGCGCCAATAGGGCCAATGAGCAGTTCTTC. Protein sequence: CASANRANEQFF.

In its sample, this clonotype was seen a few times. This chain connects TRBV7-9 to TRBJ1-2; TRBD1 matches at 7 bases. Trimming removed 0 bases from V and 4 bases from J; junction bases left unmatched: 5. The CDR3 sequence is 15 residues long. CDR1 is SEHNR and CDR2 is FQNEAQ in the germline V gene (reference sequence). This CDR3 reads CASSLANRGSYGYTF. For the CDR3, the DNA is TGTGCCAGCAGCTTAGCAAACAGGGGAAGCTATGGCTACACCTTC.

This clonotype was detected a few times. CDR3 nucleotide sequence: TGTGCCAGCAGGGGAGGGGACACAGCCTATGGCTACACCTTC. Protein: CASRGGDTAYGYTF. This chain uses TRBV7-9 with TRBJ1-2, with D tentatively TRBD1 (6 bases). Germline CDR1 reads SEHNR; CDR2 reads FQNEAQ (reference sequence). This CDR3 has 14 amino acids. Trimming removed 6 bases from V and 4 bases from J, with 15 bases in between.

This chain joins TRBV20-1 and TRBJ2-5; D perhaps matches TRBD2 (6 bases). The germline V gene encodes CDR1 DFQATT and CDR2 SNEGSKA (reference sequence). The V end was cut by 3 bases, the J end by 5 bases, with 16 bases between. CDR3 length equals 14 residues. The CDR3 protein is CSASGGGEMETQYF. The CDR3 nucleotides read TGCAGTGCTAGTGGAGGCGGGGAGATGGAGACCCAGTACTTC.

This sequence joins TRBV28 and TRBJ2-1; unclear D gene. V dropped 4 bases and J dropped 1 base, with 11 bases sitting between them. Germline CDR1 is MDHEN and CDR2 is SYDVKM. CDR3 length: 15 amino acids. The CDR3 spells CASSSEPRSYNEQFF. For the CDR3, the DNA is TGTGCCAGCAGTTCCGAGCCTCGGTCCTACAATGAGCAGTTCTTC.

The chain joins TRBV11-2 to TRBJ2-1; the D is unclear. Trimming shortened V by 3 bases and J by 5 bases, and 14 bases separated the two germline ends. There are 15 residues in the CDR3. The germline gives CDR1 SGHAT, CDR2 FQNNGV. The CDR3 DNA reads as TGTGCCAGCAGCTTTATGGGGTGGCAGAACAATGAGCAGTTCTTC. Amino acids: CASSFMGWQNNEQFF.